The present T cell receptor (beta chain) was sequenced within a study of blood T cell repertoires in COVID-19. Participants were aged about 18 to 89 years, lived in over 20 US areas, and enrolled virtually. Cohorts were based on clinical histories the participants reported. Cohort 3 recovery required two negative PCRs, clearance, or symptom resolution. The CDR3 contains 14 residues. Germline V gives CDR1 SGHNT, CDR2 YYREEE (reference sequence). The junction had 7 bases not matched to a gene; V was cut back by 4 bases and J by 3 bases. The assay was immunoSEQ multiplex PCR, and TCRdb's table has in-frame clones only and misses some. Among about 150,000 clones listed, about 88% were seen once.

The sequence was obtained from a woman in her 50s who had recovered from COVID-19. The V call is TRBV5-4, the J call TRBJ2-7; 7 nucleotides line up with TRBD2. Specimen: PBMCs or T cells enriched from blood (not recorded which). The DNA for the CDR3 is TGTGCCAGCAGCATTACTAGCGAAAGCTACGAGCAGTACTTC. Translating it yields CASSITSESYEQYF.